Sequencing of this T cell receptor (beta chain) was carried out in a study of regulatory T cells in long-lasting Graves disease. Study as a whole: In persistent Graves' disease, antithyroid drugs had been taken for over 5 years and TSH receptor antibodies stayed positive. Study conclusions and caveats: Fewer public clonotypes were shared by new patients (roughly 910) than by persistent patients (around 2,900). Persistent disease exhibited a predilection for TRBV28, TRBJ1-2 and TRBJ2-5.

Arm-PCR of CDR3 regions and iRepertoire HTBI primers were the basis on which TCR beta libraries were built. TCRdb passed the multiplex PCR reads through MiXCR, listing each CDR3 protein once. The sample has about 290,000 distinct CDR3 sequences, 20% to 25% seen once; the top ten hold 56%. Time point given: persistent/refractory GD, antithyroid drugs over 5 years with positive TRAb. Isolated PBMC RNA provided the starting material for the TCR library. Regarding this clonotype: Its antigen is undetermined.

With 1 base clipped from V and 4 bases from J, the junction kept 14 bases outside the gene matches. There are 19 residues in the CDR3. The germline V gene has CDR1 LGHNA and CDR2 YNFKEQ. Sequencing used peripheral blood mononuclear cells (PBMCs), obtained when the disease was refractory, from a patient treated with antithyroid drugs. This receptor was taken from a female donor with Graves disease. The chain recombines TRBV4-2 with TRBJ2-2, with 8 bases matching TRBD2. This CDR3 is CASSQGDGSGMAGTGELFF. Written as DNA, the CDR3 is TGTGCCAGCAGCCAAGGCGATGGTAGCGGGATGGCGGGCACCGGGGAGCTGTTTTTT.